Listed here are 5 T cell receptor beta chains from one sample, sequenced in a study of beta chain features in type 1 diabetes. The isolated RNA, all of it, was reverse transcribed, so expressed TCRB transcripts were what got sequenced. Some clones are missing from TCRdb's copy, which holds only in-frame ones; the method was immunoSEQ multiplex PCR. The sample lists about 620,000 clones; 15% to 17% were seen once. The sample comprised naive CD4+ T cells from blood. These receptor sequences come from a man in his late teens or twenties in good health.

This clone has just a few counts. This rearrangement joins TRBV29-1 to TRBJ1-3, with unresolved D. There are 14 residues in the CDR3. Trimming left V 5 bases short and J 0 bases short, with 11 bases between. CDR1 is SQVTM, CDR2 ANQGSEA, per germline. The CDR3: CSVPTPHSGNTIYF. The CDR3 region has the DNA TGCAGCGTTCCGACACCGCACTCTGGAAACACCATATATTTT.

The rearrangement uses TRBV9 and TRBJ1-2; 7 bases agree with TRBD1. The CDR3 spans 13 residues. The trim removed 2 bases at V and 8 bases at J, leaving 6 bases unmatched. The germline gives CDR1 SGDLS, CDR2 YYNGEE. The CDR3 nucleotides read TGTGCCAGCAGCGTCCCGACAGGGAGAGGCTACACCTTC. Translated: CASSVPTGRGYTF.

In its sample, this clone was seen once. The chain has TRBV13 and TRBJ2-7; 14 bases align to TRBD2. The CDR3 length is 17 residues. V shed 4 bases, J shed 5 bases, and the junction held 10 bases outside the gene matches. Germline CDR1 is PRHDT and CDR2 is FYEKMQ (reference sequence). This CDR3 reads CASSSPGLAGGSNEQYF. CDR3 sequence (DNA): TGTGCCAGCAGCTCCCCAGGACTAGCGGGAGGATCAAACGAGCAGTACTTC.

The chain uses TRBV2 and TRBJ1-5, with D unclear. Germline CDR1 SNHLY, CDR2 FYNNEI. Trimming took off 3 bases at V and 0 bases at J, with 21 bases between the two ends. This CDR3 comprises 19 residues. CDR3 in DNA: TGTGCCAGCAGTGATCAAAGGTGGCGGGTCGGGCATAGCAATCAGCCCCAGCATTTT. Translating gives CASSDQRWRVGHSNQPQHF.

This clone was recorded a few times. The gene calls are TRBV28 and TRBJ2-7; D not certain. The CDR3 loop spans 15 amino acids. CDR1 and CDR2 from the germline V gene are MDHEN and SYDVKM. The V and J ends lost 7 bases and 0 bases respectively, with 16 bases between them. The CDR3 DNA reads TGTGCCAGCATCCTTGGCTCGGGCCCCTCCTACGAGCAGTACTTC. The encoded protein is CASILGSGPSYEQYF.